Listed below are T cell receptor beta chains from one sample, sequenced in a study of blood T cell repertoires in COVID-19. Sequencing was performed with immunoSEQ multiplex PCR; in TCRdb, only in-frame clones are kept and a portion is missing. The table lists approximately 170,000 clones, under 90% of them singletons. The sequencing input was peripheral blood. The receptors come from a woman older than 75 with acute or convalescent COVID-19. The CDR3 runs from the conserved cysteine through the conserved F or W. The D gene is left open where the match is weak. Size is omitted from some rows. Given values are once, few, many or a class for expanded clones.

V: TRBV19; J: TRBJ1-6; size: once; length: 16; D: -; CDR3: CASSIFNIQDNSPLHF; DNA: TGTGCCAGTAGTATCTTTAACATACAGGACAATTCACCCCTCCACTTT
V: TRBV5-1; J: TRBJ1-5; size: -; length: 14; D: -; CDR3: CASSLGQPNQPQHF; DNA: TGCGCCAGCAGCTTGGGACAACCAAATCAGCCCCAGCATTTT
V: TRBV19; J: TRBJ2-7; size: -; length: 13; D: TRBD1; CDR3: CASRDRDTYEQYF; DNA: TGTGCCAGCCGGGACAGGGACACCTACGAGCAGTACTTC
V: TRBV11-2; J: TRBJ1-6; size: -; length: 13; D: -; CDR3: CASSLVENSPLHF; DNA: TGTGCCAGCAGCTTAGTGGAGAATTCACCCCTCCACTTT
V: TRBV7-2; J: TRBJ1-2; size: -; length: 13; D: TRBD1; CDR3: CASSLEGQAGYTF; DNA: TGTGCCAGCAGCTTAGAGGGACAGGCTGGCTACACCTTC
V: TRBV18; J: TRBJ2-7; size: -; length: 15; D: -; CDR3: CASSPSLAPSYEQYF; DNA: TGTGCCAGCTCACCTAGTCTAGCGCCTTCCTACGAGCAGTACTTC
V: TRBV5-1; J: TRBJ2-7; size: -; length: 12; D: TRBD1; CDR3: CASSVRGREQYF; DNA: TGCGCCAGCAGCGTCAGGGGGCGGGAGCAGTACTTC
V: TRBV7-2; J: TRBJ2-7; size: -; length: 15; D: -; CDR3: CASSFPGHSSYEQYF; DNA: TGTGCCAGCAGCTTCCCGGGACATTCCTCCTACGAGCAGTACTTC
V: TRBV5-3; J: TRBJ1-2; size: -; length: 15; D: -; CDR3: CAINYGAGENYGYTF; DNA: TGTGCCATTAACTACGGGGCGGGGGAAAACTATGGCTACACCTTC
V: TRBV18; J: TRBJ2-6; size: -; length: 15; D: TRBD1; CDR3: CASSSDRVGANVLTF; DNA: TGTGCCAGCTCAAGCGACAGGGTCGGGGCCAACGTCCTGACTTTC
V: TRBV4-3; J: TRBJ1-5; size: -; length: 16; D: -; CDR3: CASSLSWEDSNQPQHF; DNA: TGCGCCAGCAGCCTATCATGGGAGGATTCCAATCAGCCCCAGCATTTT
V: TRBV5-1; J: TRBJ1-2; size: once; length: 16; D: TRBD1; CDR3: CASARADREKRYGYTF; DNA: TGCGCCAGCGCTCGGGCCGACAGGGAGAAGAGATATGGCTACACCTTC
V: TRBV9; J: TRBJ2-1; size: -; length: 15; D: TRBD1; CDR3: CASSSLPGQSAEQFF; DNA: TGTGCCAGCAGCTCCCTACCGGGACAGTCGGCTGAGCAGTTCTTC
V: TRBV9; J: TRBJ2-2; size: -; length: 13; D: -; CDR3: CASSVGTSGELFF; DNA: TGTGCCAGCAGCGTAGGTACATCCGGGGAGCTGTTTTTT